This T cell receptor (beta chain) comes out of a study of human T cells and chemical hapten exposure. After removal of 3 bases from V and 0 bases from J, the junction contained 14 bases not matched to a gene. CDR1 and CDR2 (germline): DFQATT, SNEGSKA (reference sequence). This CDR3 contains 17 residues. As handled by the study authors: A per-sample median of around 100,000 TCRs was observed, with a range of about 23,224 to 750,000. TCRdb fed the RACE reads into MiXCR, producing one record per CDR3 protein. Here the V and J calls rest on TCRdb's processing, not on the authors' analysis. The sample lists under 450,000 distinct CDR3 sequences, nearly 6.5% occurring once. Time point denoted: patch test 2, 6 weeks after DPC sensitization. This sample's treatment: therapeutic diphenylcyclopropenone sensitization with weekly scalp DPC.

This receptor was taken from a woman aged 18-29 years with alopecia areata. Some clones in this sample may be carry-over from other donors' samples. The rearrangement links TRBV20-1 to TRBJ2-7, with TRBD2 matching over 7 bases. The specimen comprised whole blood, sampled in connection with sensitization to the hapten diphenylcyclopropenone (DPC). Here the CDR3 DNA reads TGCAGTGCTAGTCCCCCGGTTGTAGTAGCGGGCTCCTACGAGCAGTACTTC. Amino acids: CSASPPVVVAGSYEQYF.